This TCR beta chain was sequenced during a study of spatial heterogeneity in lung cancer. Whole-study findings and limits: One measure, the expanded intratumoral alpha and beta TCR count, tracked tumor mutation counts.

Time point described: sample taken at primary tumor resection. Extraction of whole RNA from tumor, nontumor lung or frozen PBMC preceded unsorted sequencing. One entry per CDR3 protein results from TCRdb running MiXCR on the 5' RACE reads. The profile shows under 15,000 distinct CDR3 sequences, approximately 4.5% of them singletons. A few counts support this clonotype. What it binds is not known. This beta chain lies outside the target of a library built for alpha chains; its clone size means little. The CDR3 has 17 amino acids. Per germline, CDR1 SGDLS and CDR2 YYNGEE. Trimming removed 4 bases from V and 5 bases from J; junction bases left unmatched: 11.

The TCR sequence derives from a female donor with early-stage non-small cell lung cancer. The J gene is TRBJ2-5, the V gene TRBV9; 13 nucleotides match TRBD2. Specimen: lung tumor tissue, collected at surgery. The CDR3 protein is CASSPQRTSGGGETQYF. Written as DNA, the CDR3 is TGTGCCAGCAGCCCCCAAAGGACTAGCGGGGGCGGGGAGACCCAGTACTTC.